The T cell receptor beta chain described here comes from a study of regulatory and conventional T cells in breast cancer (dated by TCRdb to 2015 to 2017). The library was prepared using PCR. Sequenced on an Illumina MiSeq. TCRdb passed the public sequencing reads through fastp at Q25 and MiXCR, retaining productive beta sequences. Entries are consolidated by CDR3 protein sequence, retaining the most common genes and DNA. Recorded for this sample are more than 15,000 distinct CDR3 sequences; about 32% of them occurred a single time. Of the sample, less than 2% is held by the ten largest clones. The CDR3, from cysteine to phenylalanine, totals 19 residues. Only CDR3 DNA is held: 57 bases, read in frame from base 1. The germline V end is reduced by 0 bases and the J end by 7 bases; junction bases left unmatched: 14. The germline V gene (reference sequence) provides CDR1 SEHNR and CDR2 FQNEAQ. As regards this clonotype: Its antigen remains unidentified. Base qualities are missing; no much larger clone stands one base away.

The rearranged chain carries TRBV7-9 and TRBJ2-1, with 11 junctional bases fitting TRBD2. Sequenced input: conventional T cells from blood. The sequence was obtained from a female donor in good health. The nucleotide sequence is given as TGTGCCAGCAGCTTAGCTGGTCTAGCGGGAGGCCCCTCTAGAAATGAGCAGTTCTTC. Its protein reads: CASSLAGLAGGPSRNEQFF. Reference TRBV7-9 and TRBJ2-1 genes cover what lies past the CDR3, so the full variable domain is DTGVSQNPRHKITKRGQNVTFRCDPISEHNRLYWYRQTLGQGPEFLTYFQNEAQLEKSRLLSDRFSAERPKGSFSTLEIQRTEQGDSAMYLCASSLAGLAGGPSRNEQFFGPGTRLTVL.